Sequencing of this T cell receptor beta chain was carried out in a study of shared clonotypes between healthy human individuals. Study results and caveats: Expectations were that clonotype sharing among donors would be affected by sequencing depth.

This clone was counted a single time. Antigen specificity is unknown. Per the germline V gene, CDR1 is SGHDT and CDR2 is YYEEEE. Trimming cost V 0 bases and J 4 bases, with 14 bases left between them. This CDR3 spans 15 amino acids. Data came from immunoSEQ multiplex PCR; TCRdb stores just in-frame clones and leaves some out. Of about 340,000 clones listed, around 79% are singletons. The sequenced sample was memory CD4+ T cells sorted from blood. The subset is: CD45RA-negative fraction. The TCR sequence derives from a man aged 25-40 years in good health. The rearrangement links TRBV5-6 to TRBJ2-7; unclear D gene. The CDR3 sequence is CASSLGLTTSYEQYF. In DNA, the CDR3 is TGTGCCAGCAGCTTGGGACTGACGACCTCTTACGAGCAGTACTTC.